The 3 T cell receptor beta chains listed next were all sequenced from one sample in a study of Ad26.COV2.S vaccination and SARS-CoV-2 variants (dated by TCRdb to about 2021). Read against the paper, the sample's treatment or condition label means: approximately 18 received Ad26.COV2.S at low or high dose, single or two shots; 5 received placebo; per-sample allocation not given. Repertoires of vaccine and placebo recipients were sequenced from samples collected on day 63 after the first injection. The library was generated by the immunoSEQ multiplex PCR assay. Drawn from immuneACCESS, this table holds only the in-frame rearrangements with V and J called that TCRdb kept. Clones are partly lost; checked studies trace under half to an unresolved V gene and leave the rest unexplained. This sample holds 400,000 or so clones; 80% to 90% were observed only once. The ten largest account for roughly 3.5% of the sample.

Material: peripheral blood, obtained in a trial of Ad26.COV2.S vaccine versus placebo. These receptors all come from a person aged 18-60 years who received the Ad26.COV2.S COVID-19 vaccine or a placebo.

The rearrangement joins TRBV11-2 to TRBJ2-1; 7 nucleotides line up with TRBD1. The CDR3 is made up of 14 amino acids. CDR1 is SGHAT, CDR2 FQNNGV, per germline. The J segment lost 7 bases and the V segment lost 2 bases, leaving 5 bases of the junction unmatched. The CDR3 DNA is TGTGCCAGCAGCTTAAGATCGACAGGGAATGAGCAGTTCTTC. Translated, it gives CASSLRSTGNEQFF.

The chain recombines TRBV12-5 with TRBJ1-5; 10 bases agree with TRBD1. Germline loops: CDR1 LGHNT, CDR2 FRNRAP. V dropped 5 bases and J dropped 5; count of bases not matched to a gene: 9. This CDR3 has 16 residues. This CDR3 is CASGPYDRGRDQPQHF. The CDR3 DNA follows: TGTGCTAGTGGTCCCTACGACAGGGGGCGGGATCAGCCCCAGCATTTT. The variable domain in full, completed from reference TRBV12-5 and TRBJ1-5, reads DARVTQTPRHKVTEMGQEVTMRCQPILGHNTVFWYRQTMMQGLELLAYFRNRAPLDDSGMPKDRFSAEMPDATLATLKIQPSEPRDSAVYFCASGPYDRGRDQPQHFGDGTRLSIL.

The chain combines TRBV6-5 with TRBJ1-4; the D is unclear. Trimming shortened V by 8 bases and J by 6 bases, and 16 bases separated the two germline ends. The CDR3 length is 14 residues. CDR1 and CDR2 from the germline V gene are MNHEY and SVGAGI. The CDR3 loop reads CASRFRGRDEKLFF. The CDR3 bases are TGTGCCAGCCGGTTCCGAGGCCGGGATGAAAAACTGTTTTTT.